This TCR beta chain was retrieved from a study of early T cells in non-severe SARS-CoV-2 infection. About the study: RNA in bulk from unsorted whole blood was sequenced, and chains were unpaired.

As regards this clonotype: Its target is not known.

There are 13 residues in the CDR3. Between the trimmed V and J ends, which lost 10 bases and 4 bases, there was a span of 16 bases. Germline CDR1 reads MNHNS; CDR2 reads SASEGT. Study findings and constraints: Matching with VDJdb favored anti-spike CD8 responses (missing private and CD4 specificities).

The protocol attached unique molecular identifiers to individual cDNA molecules. One entry per CDR3 protein, called by TCRdb with MiXCR from the 5' RACE reads. The sample lists more than 90,000 distinct CDR3 sequences; approximately 13% were seen once. Sequencing used whole blood. The chain uses TRBV6-1 and TRBJ1-1; the D gene is possibly TRBD1 (6 bases). The sequence was obtained from an adult who was a healthcare worker with PCR-confirmed SARS-CoV-2 infection or an uninfected control (not recorded which). The CDR3 sequence is CANKGGPITEAFF. The DNA of the CDR3 is TGTGCCAACAAGGGGGGGCCGATCACTGAAGCTTTCTTT.